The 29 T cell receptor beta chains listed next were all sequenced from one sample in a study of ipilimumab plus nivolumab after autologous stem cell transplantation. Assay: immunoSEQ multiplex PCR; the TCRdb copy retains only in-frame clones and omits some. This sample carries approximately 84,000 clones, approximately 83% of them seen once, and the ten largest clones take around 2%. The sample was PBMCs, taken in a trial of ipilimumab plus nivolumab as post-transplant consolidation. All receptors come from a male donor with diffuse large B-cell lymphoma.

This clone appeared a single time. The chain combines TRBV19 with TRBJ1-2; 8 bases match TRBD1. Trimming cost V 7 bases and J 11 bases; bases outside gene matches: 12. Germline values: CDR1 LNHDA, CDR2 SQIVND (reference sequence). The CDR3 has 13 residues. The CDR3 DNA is TGTGCCAGTACCCCGCGACAGGGGCCGTCGTACACCTTC. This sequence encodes CASTPRQGPSYTF.

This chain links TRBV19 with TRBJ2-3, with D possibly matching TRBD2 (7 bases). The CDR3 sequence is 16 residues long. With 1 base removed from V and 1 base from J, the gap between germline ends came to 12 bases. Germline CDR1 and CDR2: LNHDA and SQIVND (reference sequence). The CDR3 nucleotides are TGTGCCAGTAGTATAGGAGGAGGGGGGGGCACAGATACGCAGTATTTT. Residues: CASSIGGGGGTDTQYF.

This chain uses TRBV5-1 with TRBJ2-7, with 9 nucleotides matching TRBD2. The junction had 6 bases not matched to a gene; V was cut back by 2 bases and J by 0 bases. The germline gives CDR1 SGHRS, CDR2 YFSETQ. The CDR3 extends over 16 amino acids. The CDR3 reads CASSFQSGGSSYEQYF. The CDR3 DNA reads TGCGCCAGCAGCTTCCAAAGCGGGGGGAGCTCCTACGAGCAGTACTTC.

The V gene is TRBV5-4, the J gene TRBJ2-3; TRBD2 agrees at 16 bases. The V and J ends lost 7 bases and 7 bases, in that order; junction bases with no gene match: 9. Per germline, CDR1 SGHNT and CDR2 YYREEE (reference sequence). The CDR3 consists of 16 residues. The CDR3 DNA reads TGTGCCAGCGAAACCGGGACTAGCGGGGGGGCTAATACGCAGTATTTT. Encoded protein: CASETGTSGGANTQYF.

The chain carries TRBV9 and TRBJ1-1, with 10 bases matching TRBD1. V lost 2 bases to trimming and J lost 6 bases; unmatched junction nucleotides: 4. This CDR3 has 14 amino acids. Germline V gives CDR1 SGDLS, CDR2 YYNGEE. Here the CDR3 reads CASSVDGQGAEAFF. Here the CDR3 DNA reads TGTGCCAGCAGCGTTGATGGACAGGGGGCTGAAGCTTTCTTT.

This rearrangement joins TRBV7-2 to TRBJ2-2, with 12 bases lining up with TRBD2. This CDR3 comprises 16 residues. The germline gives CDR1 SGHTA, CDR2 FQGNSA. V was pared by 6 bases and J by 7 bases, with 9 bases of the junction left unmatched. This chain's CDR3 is CASRPPSGGASGELFF. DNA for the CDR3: TGTGCCAGCAGACCTCCTAGCGGGGGGGCAAGCGGGGAGCTGTTTTTT.

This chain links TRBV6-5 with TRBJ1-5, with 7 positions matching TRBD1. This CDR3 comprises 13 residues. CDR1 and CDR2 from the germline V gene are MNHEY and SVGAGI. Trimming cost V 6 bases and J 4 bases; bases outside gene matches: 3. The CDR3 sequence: CASRETGNQPQHF. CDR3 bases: TGTGCCAGCAGAGAGACAGGGAATCAGCCCCAGCATTTT.

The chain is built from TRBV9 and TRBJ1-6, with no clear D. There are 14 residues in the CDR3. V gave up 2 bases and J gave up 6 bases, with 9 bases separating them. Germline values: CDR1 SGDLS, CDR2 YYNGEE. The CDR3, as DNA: TGTGCCAGCAGCGTCAGAGCCTCTAATTCACCCCTCCACTTT. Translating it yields CASSVRASNSPLHF.

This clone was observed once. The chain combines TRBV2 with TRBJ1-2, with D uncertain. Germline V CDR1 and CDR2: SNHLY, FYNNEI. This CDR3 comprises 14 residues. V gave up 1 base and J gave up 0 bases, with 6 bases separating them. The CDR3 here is CASSEGRANYGYTF. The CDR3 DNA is TGTGCCAGCAGTGAAGGTAGAGCTAACTATGGCTACACCTTC.

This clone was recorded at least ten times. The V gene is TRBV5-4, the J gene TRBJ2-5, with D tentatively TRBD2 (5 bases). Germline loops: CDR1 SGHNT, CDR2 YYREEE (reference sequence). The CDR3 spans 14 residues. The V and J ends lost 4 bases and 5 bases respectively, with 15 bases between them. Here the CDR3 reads CASSLGLGRETQYF. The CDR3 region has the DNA TGTGCCAGCAGCCTCGGACTCGGCCGGGAGACCCAGTACTTC.

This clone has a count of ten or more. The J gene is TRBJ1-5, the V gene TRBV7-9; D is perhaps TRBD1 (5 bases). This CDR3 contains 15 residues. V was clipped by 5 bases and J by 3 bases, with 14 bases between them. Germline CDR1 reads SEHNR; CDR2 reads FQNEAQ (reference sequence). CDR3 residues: CASSKSTDPNQPQHF. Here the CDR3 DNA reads TGTGCCAGCAGCAAGTCGACAGACCCCAATCAGCCCCAGCATTTT.

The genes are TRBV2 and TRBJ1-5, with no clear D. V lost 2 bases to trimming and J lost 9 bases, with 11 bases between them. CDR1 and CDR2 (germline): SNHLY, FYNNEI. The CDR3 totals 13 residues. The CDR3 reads CASSELGRGPQHF. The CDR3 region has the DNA TGTGCCAGCAGTGAATTAGGGCGGGGGCCCCAGCATTTT.

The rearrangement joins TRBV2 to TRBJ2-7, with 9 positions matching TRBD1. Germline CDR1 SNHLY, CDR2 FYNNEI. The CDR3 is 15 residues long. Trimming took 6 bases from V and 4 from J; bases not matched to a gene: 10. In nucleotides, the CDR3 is TGTGCCAGCAGCGGACAGGGGTCAATTGAATACGAGCAGTACTTC. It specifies CASSGQGSIEYEQYF.

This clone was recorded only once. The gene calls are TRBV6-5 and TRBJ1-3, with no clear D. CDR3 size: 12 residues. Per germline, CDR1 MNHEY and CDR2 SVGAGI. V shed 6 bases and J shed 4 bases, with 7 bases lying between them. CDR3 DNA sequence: TGTGCCAGCAGCAAAGGCGGAAACACCATATATTTT. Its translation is CASSKGGNTIYF.

The CDR3 region is CASGTGVNSPLHF. Written as DNA, the CDR3 is TGTGCCAGCGGCACAGGGGTAAACTCACCCCTCCACTTT. The chain links TRBV7-8 to TRBJ1-6, with TRBD1 matching over 7 bases. Germline V gene sequence: CDR1 SGHVS, CDR2 FQNEAQ. J was trimmed by 10 bases and V by 8 bases; bases with no gene match: 8. This CDR3 has 13 amino acids.

The DNA for the CDR3 is TGTGCCAGCACCCCGGGGCAGGGGGCCGGTAATTCACCCCTCCACTTT. Protein sequence: CASTPGQGAGNSPLHF. This chain links TRBV5-4 with TRBJ1-6; 8 positions agree with TRBD1. The CDR3 sequence is 16 residues long. Unmatched junction bases numbered 11, after V lost 6 bases and J lost 6 bases. CDR1 and CDR2 (germline): SGHNT, YYREEE (reference sequence).

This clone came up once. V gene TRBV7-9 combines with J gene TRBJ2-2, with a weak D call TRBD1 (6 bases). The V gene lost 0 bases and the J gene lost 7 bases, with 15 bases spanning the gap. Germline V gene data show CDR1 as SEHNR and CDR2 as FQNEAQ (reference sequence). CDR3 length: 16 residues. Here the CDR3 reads CASSLAGQGISGELFF. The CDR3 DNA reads TGTGCCAGCAGCTTAGCGGGGCAGGGGATCAGCGGGGAGCTGTTTTTT.

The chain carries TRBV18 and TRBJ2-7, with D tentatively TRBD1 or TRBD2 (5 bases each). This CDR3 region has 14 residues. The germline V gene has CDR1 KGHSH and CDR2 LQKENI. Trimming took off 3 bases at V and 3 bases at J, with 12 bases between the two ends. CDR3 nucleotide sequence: TGTGCCAGCTCACCGGGGGTGAAGGGCTACGAGCAGTACTTC. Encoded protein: CASSPGVKGYEQYF.

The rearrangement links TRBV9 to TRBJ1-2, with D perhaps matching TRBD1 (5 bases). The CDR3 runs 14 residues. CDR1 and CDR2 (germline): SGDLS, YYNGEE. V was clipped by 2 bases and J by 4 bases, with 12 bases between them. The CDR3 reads CASSVSGASYGYTF. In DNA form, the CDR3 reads TGTGCCAGCAGCGTTTCCGGGGCTTCCTATGGCTACACCTTC. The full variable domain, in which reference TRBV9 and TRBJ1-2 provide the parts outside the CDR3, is DSGVTQTPKHLITATGQRVTLRCSPRSGDLSVYWYQQSLDQGLQFLIQYYNGEERAKGNILERFSAQQFPDLHSELNLSSLELGDSALYFCASSVSGASYGYTFGSGTRLTVV.

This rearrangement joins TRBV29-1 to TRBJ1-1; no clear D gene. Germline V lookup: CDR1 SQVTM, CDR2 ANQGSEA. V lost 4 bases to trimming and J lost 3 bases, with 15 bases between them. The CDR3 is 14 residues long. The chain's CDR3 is CSVVSGLRYTEAFF. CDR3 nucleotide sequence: TGCAGCGTTGTCAGTGGCCTGAGGTACACTGAAGCTTTCTTT.

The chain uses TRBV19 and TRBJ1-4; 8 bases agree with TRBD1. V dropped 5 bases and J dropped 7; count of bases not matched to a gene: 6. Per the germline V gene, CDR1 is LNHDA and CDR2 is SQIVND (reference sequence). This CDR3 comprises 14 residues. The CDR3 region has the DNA TGTGCCAGTAGTTATGACAGGGGAGGTGAAAAACTGTTTTTT. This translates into CASSYDRGGEKLFF.

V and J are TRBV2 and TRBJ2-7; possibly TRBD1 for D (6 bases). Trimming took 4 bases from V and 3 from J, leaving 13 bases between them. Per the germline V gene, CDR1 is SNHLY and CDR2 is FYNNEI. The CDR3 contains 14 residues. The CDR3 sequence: CASSALTGYYEQYF. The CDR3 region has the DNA TGTGCCAGCAGTGCACTGACAGGATACTACGAGCAGTACTTC.

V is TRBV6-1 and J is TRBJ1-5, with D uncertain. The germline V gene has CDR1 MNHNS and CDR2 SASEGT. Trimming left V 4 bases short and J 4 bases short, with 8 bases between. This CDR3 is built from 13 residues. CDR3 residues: CASSGLRNQPQHF. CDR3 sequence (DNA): TGTGCCAGCAGTGGTCTGAGAAATCAGCCCCAGCATTTT.

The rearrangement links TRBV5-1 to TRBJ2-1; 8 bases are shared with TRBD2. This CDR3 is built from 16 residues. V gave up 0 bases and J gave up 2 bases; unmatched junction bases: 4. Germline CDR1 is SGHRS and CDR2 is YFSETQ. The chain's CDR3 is CASSLVWRGAYNEQFF. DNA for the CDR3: TGCGCCAGCAGCTTGGTATGGCGGGGGGCCTACAATGAGCAGTTCTTC.

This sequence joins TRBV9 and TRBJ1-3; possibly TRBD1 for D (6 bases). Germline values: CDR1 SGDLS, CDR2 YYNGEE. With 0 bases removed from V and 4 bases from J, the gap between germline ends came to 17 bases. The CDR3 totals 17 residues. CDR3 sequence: CASSVAPQGKSGNTIYF. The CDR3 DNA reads TGTGCCAGCAGCGTAGCTCCTCAGGGGAAATCGGGAAACACCATATATTTT.

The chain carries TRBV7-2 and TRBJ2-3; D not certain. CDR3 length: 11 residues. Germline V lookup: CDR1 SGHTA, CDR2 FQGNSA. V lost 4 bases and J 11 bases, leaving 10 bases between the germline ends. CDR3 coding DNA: TGTGCCAGCAGCTCAGGTTTGGGGCAGTATTTT. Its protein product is CASSSGLGQYF.

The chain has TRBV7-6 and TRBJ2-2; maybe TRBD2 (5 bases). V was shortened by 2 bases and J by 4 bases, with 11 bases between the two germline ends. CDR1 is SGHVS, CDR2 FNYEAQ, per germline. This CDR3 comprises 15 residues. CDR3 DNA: TGTGCCAGCAGCTTATCTGGAGGAGGCACCGGGGAGCTGTTTTTT. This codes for CASSLSGGGTGELFF.

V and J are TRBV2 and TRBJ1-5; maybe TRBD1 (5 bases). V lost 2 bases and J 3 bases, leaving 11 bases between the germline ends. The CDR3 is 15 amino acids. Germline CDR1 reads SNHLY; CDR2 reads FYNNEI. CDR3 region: CASSEWDGNNQPQHF. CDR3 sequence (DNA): TGTGCCAGCAGTGAATGGGACGGCAACAATCAGCCCCAGCATTTT.

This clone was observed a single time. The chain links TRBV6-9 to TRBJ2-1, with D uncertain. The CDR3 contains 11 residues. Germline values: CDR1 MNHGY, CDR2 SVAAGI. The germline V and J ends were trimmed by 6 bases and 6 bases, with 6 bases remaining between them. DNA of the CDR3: TGTGCCAGCAGCCCTCGCAATGAGCAGTTCTTC. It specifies CASSPRNEQFF.